The rows below give T cell receptor beta chains drawn from one sample of a study of Graves' ophthalmopathy and Graves' hyperthyroidism. TCRdb reprocessed the multiplex PCR reads via MiXCR and lists one record per CDR3 protein. In the table there are some 160,000 distinct CDR3 sequences, around two fifths of which are singletons. The specimen was peripheral blood. The receptors were sampled from a man under 40 with Graves' ophthalmopathy. Both conserved end residues are part of each CDR3. The order of the fields is J gene, CDR3 length, clone size, V gene, D gene, CDR3 protein, CDR3 DNA. D genes are given only for firm matches. The size of a clone is reported for some rows only, either as once, few or many, or as a class for expanded clones.

J gene: TRBJ1-5; CDR3 length: 13; clone size: -; V gene: TRBV29-1; D gene: TRBD1; CDR3 protein: CSVGQVEGQPQHF; CDR3 DNA: TGCAGCGTGGGACAGGTAGAAGGACAGCCCCAGCATTTT
J gene: TRBJ2-7; CDR3 length: 16; clone size: once; V gene: TRBV28; D gene: TRBD2; CDR3 protein: CASSLWRREWDYEQYF; CDR3 DNA: TGTGCCAGCAGTTTATGGAGGCGGGAGTGGGACTACGAGCAGTACTTC
J gene: TRBJ2-2; CDR3 length: 16; clone size: many; V gene: TRBV6-2/TRBV6-3; D gene: TRBD2; CDR3 protein: CASSQGTSGNTGELFF; CDR3 DNA: TGTGCCAGCAGTCAGGGGACTAGCGGGAACACCGGGGAGCTGTTTTTT
J gene: TRBJ2-5; CDR3 length: 17; clone size: many; V gene: TRBV24-1; D gene: TRBD1; CDR3 protein: CATSDPGQGASWETQYF; CDR3 DNA: TGTGCCACCAGTGACCCCGGACAGGGGGCTTCGTGGGAGACCCAGTACTTC
J gene: TRBJ1-6; CDR3 length: 16; clone size: many; V gene: TRBV6-5; D gene: TRBD1; CDR3 protein: CASRGGQEIYNSPLHF; CDR3 DNA: TGTGCCAGCAGGGGGGGACAGGAAATCTATAATTCACCCCTCCACTTT
J gene: TRBJ2-5; CDR3 length: 14; clone size: -; V gene: TRBV6-5; D gene: -; CDR3 protein: CASSYGRAGETQYF; CDR3 DNA: TGTGCCAGCAGTTACGGCCGCGCGGGAGAGACCCAGTACTTC
J gene: TRBJ1-1; CDR3 length: 15; clone size: -; V gene: TRBV28; D gene: TRBD1; CDR3 protein: CASSLRQGSNTEAFF; CDR3 DNA: TGTGCCAGCAGCTTACGACAGGGTTCGAACACTGAAGCTTTCTTT
J gene: TRBJ2-5; CDR3 length: 12; clone size: many; V gene: TRBV20-1; D gene: -; CDR3 protein: CSARTSLGTQYF; CDR3 DNA: TGCAGTGCTAGAACTAGCTTGGGGACCCAGTACTTC
J gene: TRBJ1-2; CDR3 length: 14; clone size: -; V gene: TRBV11-3; D gene: -; CDR3 protein: CASSSGLLTDGYTF; CDR3 DNA: TGCGCCAGCAGTTCAGGACTACTAACAGATGGCTACACCTTC
J gene: TRBJ2-7; CDR3 length: 14; clone size: many; V gene: TRBV6-5; D gene: TRBD2; CDR3 protein: CASSPGTRSYEQYF; CDR3 DNA: TGTGCCAGCAGCCCGGGGACTAGGTCCTACGAGCAGTACTTC
J gene: TRBJ1-1; CDR3 length: 12; clone size: many; V gene: TRBV30; D gene: -; CDR3 protein: CAWSRQGTEAFF; CDR3 DNA: TGTGCCTGGAGTCGACAAGGGACTGAAGCTTTCTTT
J gene: TRBJ1-5; CDR3 length: 15; clone size: -; V gene: TRBV15; D gene: TRBD1; CDR3 protein: CATSRGTGFDQPQHF; CDR3 DNA: TGTGCCACCAGCAGAGGGACAGGGTTCGATCAGCCCCAGCATTTT
J gene: TRBJ2-7; CDR3 length: 14; clone size: -; V gene: TRBV6-2/TRBV6-3; D gene: -; CDR3 protein: CASRFPGASYEQYF; CDR3 DNA: TGTGCCAGCAGATTTCCAGGGGCATCCTACGAGCAGTACTTC
J gene: TRBJ2-2; CDR3 length: 13; clone size: many; V gene: TRBV6-1; D gene: -; CDR3 protein: CASSEEGTGELFF; CDR3 DNA: TGTGCCAGCAGTGAAGAAGGGACCGGGGAGCTGTTTTTT
J gene: TRBJ1-1; CDR3 length: 15; clone size: -; V gene: TRBV12-3/TRBV12-4; D gene: TRBD1; CDR3 protein: CASRYRTGGDTEAFF; CDR3 DNA: TGTGCCAGCAGATACCGGACAGGGGGGGACACTGAAGCTTTCTTT
J gene: TRBJ1-6; CDR3 length: 14; clone size: -; V gene: TRBV12-3/TRBV12-4; D gene: -; CDR3 protein: CASRPRANDSPLHF; CDR3 DNA: TGTGCCAGCAGACCCCGGGCCAATGATTCACCCCTCCACTTT
J gene: TRBJ1-2; CDR3 length: 16; clone size: many; V gene: TRBV4-1; D gene: TRBD1; CDR3 protein: CASSQGEIRGNYGYTF; CDR3 DNA: TGCGCCAGCAGCCAGGGGGAGATCAGGGGGAACTATGGCTACACCTTC
J gene: TRBJ1-2; CDR3 length: 15; clone size: -; V gene: TRBV12-3/TRBV12-4; D gene: TRBD1; CDR3 protein: CASSPQTGGIYGYTF; CDR3 DNA: TGTGCCAGCAGCCCTCAGACAGGGGGTATCTATGGCTACACCTTC
J gene: TRBJ1-5; CDR3 length: 16; clone size: many; V gene: TRBV11-2; D gene: -; CDR3 protein: CASQNGGSRSNQPQHF; CDR3 DNA: TGTGCCAGCCAAAACGGGGGGTCACGTAGCAATCAGCCCCAGCATTTT
J gene: TRBJ1-1; CDR3 length: 12; clone size: once; V gene: TRBV29-1; D gene: -; CDR3 protein: CSVGGLNTEAFF; CDR3 DNA: TGCAGCGTTGGAGGGCTGAACACTGAAGCTTTCTTT
J gene: TRBJ1-1; CDR3 length: 13; clone size: -; V gene: TRBV12-3/TRBV12-4; D gene: -; CDR3 protein: CASSPRQVAEAFF; CDR3 DNA: TGTGCCAGCAGTCCACGTCAGGTCGCTGAAGCTTTCTTT
J gene: TRBJ2-7; CDR3 length: 16; clone size: -; V gene: TRBV28; D gene: -; CDR3 protein: CASSSVAGRASYERYF; CDR3 DNA: TGTGCCAGCAGTTCCGTTGCGGGCAGGGCCTCCTACGAGCGGTACTTC
J gene: TRBJ2-7; CDR3 length: 13; clone size: many; V gene: TRBV28; D gene: TRBD1; CDR3 protein: CASSFGQVNEQYF; CDR3 DNA: TGTGCCAGCAGTTTCGGACAGGTCAACGAGCAGTACTTC
J gene: TRBJ1-2; CDR3 length: 12; clone size: few; V gene: TRBV27; D gene: TRBD1; CDR3 protein: CASSPTGVGYTF; CDR3 DNA: TGTGCCAGCAGTCCAACAGGGGTTGGCTACACCTTC
J gene: TRBJ2-6; CDR3 length: 16; clone size: many; V gene: TRBV19; D gene: TRBD2; CDR3 protein: CACTSLSGDGANVLTF; CDR3 DNA: TGTGCCTGCACCTCCCTGAGCGGGGATGGGGCCAACGTCCTGACTTTC
J gene: TRBJ2-2; CDR3 length: 14; clone size: many; V gene: TRBV9; D gene: -; CDR3 protein: CASSVVGDTGELFF; CDR3 DNA: TGTGCCAGCAGCGTAGTGGGGGACACCGGGGAGCTGTTTTTT
J gene: TRBJ2-5; CDR3 length: 16; clone size: many; V gene: TRBV6-5; D gene: TRBD1; CDR3 protein: CASSYSNRGQRETQYF; CDR3 DNA: TGTGCCAGCAGTTACTCGAACAGGGGGCAACGAGAGACCCAGTACTTC
J gene: TRBJ2-5; CDR3 length: 16; clone size: -; V gene: TRBV9; D gene: -; CDR3 protein: CASSLTSLIEGETQYF; CDR3 DNA: TGTGCCAGCAGCCTGACCTCTCTAATAGAGGGGGAGACCCAGTACTTC
J gene: TRBJ2-5; CDR3 length: 15; clone size: -; V gene: TRBV20-1; D gene: -; CDR3 protein: CSARDGTQYQETQYF; CDR3 DNA: TGCAGTGCTCGGGACGGGACACAGTACCAAGAGACCCAGTACTTC
J gene: TRBJ2-7; CDR3 length: 11; clone size: -; V gene: TRBV2; D gene: -; CDR3 protein: CASSELRGRYF; CDR3 DNA: TGTGCCAGCAGTGAACTGAGGGGAAGGTACTTC
J gene: TRBJ2-2; CDR3 length: 16; clone size: many; V gene: TRBV11-2; D gene: -; CDR3 protein: CASSLRLALNTGELFF; CDR3 DNA: TGTGCCAGCAGCTTACGTTTAGCGTTGAACACCGGGGAGCTGTTTTTT
J gene: TRBJ1-1; CDR3 length: 16; clone size: -; V gene: TRBV18; D gene: -; CDR3 protein: CASSSEQGGTNTEAFF; CDR3 DNA: TGTGCCAGCTCATCCGAGCAGGGTGGGACAAACACTGAAGCTTTCTTT
J gene: TRBJ2-7; CDR3 length: 14; clone size: -; V gene: TRBV6-2/TRBV6-3; D gene: -; CDR3 protein: CASSYGRRIYEQYF; CDR3 DNA: TGTGCCAGCAGTTACGGGAGGAGGATCTACGAGCAGTACTTC
J gene: TRBJ2-2; CDR3 length: 13; clone size: many; V gene: TRBV29-1; D gene: -; CDR3 protein: CSVVSGNTGELFF; CDR3 DNA: TGCAGCGTTGTATCCGGGAACACCGGGGAGCTGTTTTTT
J gene: TRBJ2-7; CDR3 length: 14; clone size: once; V gene: TRBV6-5; D gene: TRBD1; CDR3 protein: CASSYRGQLYEQYF; CDR3 DNA: TGTGCCAGCAGTTACAGGGGACAGCTATACGAGCAGTACTTC
J gene: TRBJ2-1; CDR3 length: 13; clone size: -; V gene: TRBV6-5; D gene: -; CDR3 protein: CASSWEDYNEQFF; CDR3 DNA: TGTGCCAGCAGTTGGGAGGACTACAATGAGCAGTTCTTC
J gene: TRBJ1-1; CDR3 length: 15; clone size: many; V gene: TRBV19; D gene: TRBD1; CDR3 protein: CASSGGDRGNTEAFF; CDR3 DNA: TGTGCCAGTAGTGGGGGGGACAGGGGGAACACTGAAGCTTTCTTT
J gene: TRBJ2-5; CDR3 length: 14; clone size: -; V gene: TRBV6-1; D gene: -; CDR3 protein: CASSQAERGRTQYF; CDR3 DNA: TGTGCCAGCAGTCAAGCGGAGAGGGGGAGGACCCAGTACTTC
J gene: TRBJ1-2; CDR3 length: 16; clone size: -; V gene: TRBV19; D gene: -; CDR3 protein: CASSIAGESYFYGYTF; CDR3 DNA: TGTGCCAGTAGTATTGCGGGGGAGAGCTACTTCTATGGCTACACCTTC
J gene: TRBJ2-4; CDR3 length: 13; clone size: many; V gene: TRBV28; D gene: -; CDR3 protein: CASSPPTTNIQYF; CDR3 DNA: TGTGCCAGCAGCCCGCCCACAACAAACATTCAGTACTTC
J gene: TRBJ1-1; CDR3 length: 15; clone size: many; V gene: TRBV28; D gene: -; CDR3 protein: CASSSTAGRNTEAFF; CDR3 DNA: TGTGCCAGCAGTTCGACAGCAGGGAGGAACACTGAAGCTTTCTTT
J gene: TRBJ1-5; CDR3 length: 17; clone size: many; V gene: TRBV27; D gene: -; CDR3 protein: CASSLTVGQNSNQPQHF; CDR3 DNA: TGTGCCAGCAGTTTAACGGTCGGGCAAAATAGCAATCAGCCCCAGCATTTT
J gene: TRBJ2-7; CDR3 length: 15; clone size: -; V gene: TRBV4-2; D gene: TRBD1; CDR3 protein: CASSQDGQGVGEQYF; CDR3 DNA: TGTGCCAGCAGCCAAGATGGACAGGGAGTCGGCGAGCAGTACTTC
J gene: TRBJ1-1; CDR3 length: 18; clone size: many; V gene: TRBV2; D gene: -; CDR3 protein: CASSENRAGNFMNTEAFF; CDR3 DNA: TGTGCCAGCAGTGAAAACCGCGCAGGGAACTTCATGAACACTGAAGCTTTCTTT
J gene: TRBJ1-1; CDR3 length: 15; clone size: many; V gene: TRBV13; D gene: TRBD1; CDR3 protein: CASSYAGQGDTEAFF; CDR3 DNA: TGTGCCAGCAGCTACGCGGGACAGGGGGACACTGAAGCTTTCTTT
J gene: TRBJ2-7; CDR3 length: 19; clone size: few; V gene: TRBV12-3/TRBV12-4; D gene: TRBD2; CDR3 protein: CASSLGLAGGRGTSYEQYF; CDR3 DNA: TGTGCCAGCAGTTTAGGACTAGCGGGAGGTAGGGGGACCTCCTACGAGCAGTACTTC
J gene: TRBJ1-1; CDR3 length: 13; clone size: -; V gene: TRBV6-1; D gene: -; CDR3 protein: CASSDETNTEAFF; CDR3 DNA: TGTGCCAGCAGTGACGAGACGAACACTGAAGCTTTCTTT
J gene: TRBJ1-2; CDR3 length: 13; clone size: -; V gene: TRBV6-4; D gene: -; CDR3 protein: CASSDPQGYGYTF; CDR3 DNA: TGTGCCAGCAGTGACCCACAGGGCTATGGCTACACCTTC
J gene: TRBJ1-2; CDR3 length: 14; clone size: -; V gene: TRBV7-9; D gene: -; CDR3 protein: CASSPPTDNYGYTF; CDR3 DNA: TGTGCCAGCAGCCCACCGACGGATAACTATGGCTACACCTTC
J gene: TRBJ2-5; CDR3 length: 14; clone size: -; V gene: TRBV28; D gene: -; CDR3 protein: CASSYGRMGETQYF; CDR3 DNA: TGTGCCAGCAGTTACGGCCGGATGGGGGAGACCCAGTACTTC
J gene: TRBJ1-5; CDR3 length: 17; clone size: -; V gene: TRBV28; D gene: TRBD1; CDR3 protein: CASSQETGTGGGQPQHF; CDR3 DNA: TGTGCCAGCAGTCAGGAGACCGGGACAGGGGGTGGTCAGCCCCAGCATTTT
J gene: TRBJ2-7; CDR3 length: 13; clone size: many; V gene: TRBV28; D gene: -; CDR3 protein: CASSLFPPNEQYF; CDR3 DNA: TGTGCCAGCAGTTTATTCCCACCAAACGAGCAGTACTTC
J gene: TRBJ1-3; CDR3 length: 13; clone size: many; V gene: TRBV6-1; D gene: -; CDR3 protein: CASSGTAGNTIYF; CDR3 DNA: TGTGCCAGCAGTGGGACAGCTGGAAACACCATATATTTT
J gene: TRBJ1-3; CDR3 length: 14; clone size: many; V gene: TRBV3-1; D gene: -; CDR3 protein: CASSQLDTRNTIYF; CDR3 DNA: TGTGCCAGCAGCCAACTGGACACGAGAAACACCATATATTTT
J gene: TRBJ2-3; CDR3 length: 15; clone size: few; V gene: TRBV12-3/TRBV12-4; D gene: TRBD2; CDR3 protein: CASSQSSGGSDTQYF; CDR3 DNA: TGTGCCAGCAGCCAATCTAGCGGAGGTTCAGATACGCAGTATTTT
J gene: TRBJ1-6; CDR3 length: 17; clone size: many; V gene: TRBV4-1; D gene: -; CDR3 protein: CASSRGDGSSYNSPLHF; CDR3 DNA: TGCGCCAGCAGCCGAGGGGACGGCAGCTCCTATAATTCACCCCTCCACTTT
J gene: TRBJ1-1; CDR3 length: 12; clone size: -; V gene: TRBV19; D gene: TRBD1; CDR3 protein: CASTQGATEAFF; CDR3 DNA: TGTGCCAGTACACAGGGGGCCACTGAAGCTTTCTTT
J gene: TRBJ1-1; CDR3 length: 13; clone size: many; V gene: TRBV6-2/TRBV6-3; D gene: -; CDR3 protein: CASSDPRGTEAFF; CDR3 DNA: TGTGCCAGCAGTGACCCCAGGGGTACTGAAGCTTTCTTT
J gene: TRBJ2-7; CDR3 length: 21; clone size: many; V gene: TRBV27; D gene: TRBD2; CDR3 protein: CASSLGPPQGTLAGGPAEQYF; CDR3 DNA: TGTGCCAGCAGTTTGGGCCCCCCCCAGGGGACACTAGCGGGAGGGCCGGCCGAGCAGTACTTC
J gene: TRBJ2-7; CDR3 length: 15; clone size: -; V gene: TRBV20-1; D gene: TRBD1; CDR3 protein: CSAKHWDRPSYEQYF; CDR3 DNA: TGCAGTGCGAAACACTGGGACAGGCCGTCCTACGAGCAGTACTTC